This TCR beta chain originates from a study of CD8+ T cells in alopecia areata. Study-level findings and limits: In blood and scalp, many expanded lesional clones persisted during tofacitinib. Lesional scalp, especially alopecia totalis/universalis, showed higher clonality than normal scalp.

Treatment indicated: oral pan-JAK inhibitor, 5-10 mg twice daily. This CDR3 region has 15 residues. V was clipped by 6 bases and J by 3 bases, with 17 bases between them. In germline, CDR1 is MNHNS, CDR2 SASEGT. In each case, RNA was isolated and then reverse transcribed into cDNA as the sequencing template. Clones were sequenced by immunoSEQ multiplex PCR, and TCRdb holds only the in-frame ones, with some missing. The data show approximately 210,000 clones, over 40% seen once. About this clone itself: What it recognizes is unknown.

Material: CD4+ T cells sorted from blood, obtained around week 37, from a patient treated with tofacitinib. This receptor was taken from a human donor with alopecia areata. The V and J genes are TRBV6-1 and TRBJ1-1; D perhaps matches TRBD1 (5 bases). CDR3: CASSAVWGGDTEAFF. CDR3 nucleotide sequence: TGTGCCAGCAGCGCGGTTTGGGGAGGGGACACTGAAGCTTTCTTT.